This T cell receptor (beta chain) originates from a study of cytomegalovirus exposure and HLA in healthy donors. Study-level information: There were about 85 million unique TCRs (from HLA-typed donors) in an early data release. Findings and limits, study-wide: The authors later found most CMV-associated TCR beta chains appeared HLA-restricted.

Donors sampled were nominally healthy, though unrecorded immune exposures were likely. The CDR3 has 15 residues. V was cut by 0 bases and J by 2 bases, with 7 bases left in between. Germline assignment: CDR1 LGHNA and CDR2 YNFKEQ. The PCR used 60 Vbeta and 13 Jbeta primers. The repertoire was sequenced with immunoSEQ multiplex PCR; TCRdb's copy has only in-frame clones and lacks some. The sample shows roughly 110,000 clones, roughly 69% of them seen only once. Regarding this clone: The antigen is not known.

The specimen sequenced was PBMCs. The gene calls are TRBV4-2 and TRBJ1-4; the D is unclear. The sequence came from a human donor in good health. The CDR3 loop is CASSQERYTNEKLFF. The DNA for the CDR3 is TGTGCCAGCAGCCAAGAGAGATACACTAATGAAAAACTGTTTTTT.